The T cell receptor (beta chain) described here comes from a study of T cells after yellow fever vaccination (dated by TCRdb to about 2019). Regarding the study in general: Libraries from fractions with low cell numbers were prepared with the SMART-Seq v4 Ultra Low Input RNA kit. To follow T-cell clones before and after both primary and booster YFV17D yellow fever vaccination, bulk TCR alpha and beta repertoires underwent longitudinal sequencing. Two healthy male donors, one aged 18 to 30 and one aged 30 to 39 years, made up the cohort. Blood was drawn at multiple timepoints before and after primary and secondary immunization, with bulk PBMC replicates and cell subsets isolated.

CDR1 is given as SGHTA and CDR2 as FQGTGA, both from the germline V gene. From the cysteine through the phenylalanine, the CDR3 covers 15 amino acids. Only the CDR3 DNA is retained, 45 bases long and in frame from the first base. V has 3 bases trimmed and J has 9 bases trimmed; junction bases matching no gene number 11. As for this clonotype: What antigen it recognizes has not been identified. No base qualities exist here, and no much larger clone lies one base off it.

The meaning of the sample's treatment or condition label: live attenuated yellow fever vaccine strain. A standard Ficoll-Paque protocol was used to isolate PBMCs from peripheral blood. CD4 and CD8 T-cell fractions were isolated with Dynabeads CD4 and CD8 positive selection kits. TriZol was used to extract RNA from bulk PBMCs, CD4 and CD8 fractions, and dextramer-positive and dextramer-negative fractions. General study outcomes and caveats: Most clones expanded after primary vaccination were re-detected after the booster (almost 97% of CD4 and about nine tenths of CD8), suggesting broad memory maintenance. Compared with the primary T-cell response, the secondary T-cell response was weaker but faster, peaking on day 5 rather than day 15. FACS-sorted repertoires could contain abundant contaminating clonotypes from the bulk population, so computational filtering was required. A small share of clonotypes occurred in both CD4 and CD8 compartments, likely arising from convergent recombination. Because only a couple of donors were included in the study, the extent to which the findings can be generalized is limited.

Instrument on record: Illumina NovaSeq 6000. Synthesis of TCR cDNA relied on 5'RACE template switching, a step that introduced a universal primer site along with unique molecular identifiers. cDNA synthesis was primed from both the TCR alpha and TCR beta constant segments. Two PCR steps were used to amplify libraries, with sample barcodes and sequencing adapters being added in the second step. Sequencing of libraries was done on Illumina HiSeq 2500 (2x100 bp) or NovaSeq (2x150 bp). Per the original workflow: MIGEC was used to demultiplex reads and collapse the reads into UMI consensus sequences, and MiXCR was used for V(D)J alignment. Clonotypes responding to the vaccine were identified with edgeR on replicate PBMC samples, with the criteria of FDR below 0.01 and a log2 fold change above 5 up to day 15. Each bulk clonotype received a CD4 or CD8 identity based on whether the sequenced CD4 or CD8 repertoire contained that clonotype at higher abundance. TCRdb took the public reads, trimmed them with fastp at Q25, ran MiXCR for clone calling and kept in-frame beta chains. Each record represents a unique CDR3 protein, reported with the most common genes and DNA among its rows. The authors' filters were not applied to this entry. For this sample the table gives about 320,000 distinct CDR3 sequences, of which around 10% were detected only once. Of the sample, about 3.5% is held by the ten largest clones.

Here the chain combines TRBV7-3 and TRBJ2-1; TRBD2 fits 7 bases in the junction. The origin of this receptor is a man between 18 and 35 years old who received the YFV17D yellow fever vaccine. Sequencing was performed on CD4+ T cells sorted from PBMCs, taken 45 days after the yellow fever booster vaccination. For the CDR3, the sequence is CASSFTGGPGIEQFF. The DNA reads as follows: TGTGCCAGCAGCTTCACGGGGGGACCGGGTATTGAGCAGTTCTTC.